These 9 T cell receptor beta chains came from one sample sequenced in a study of blood T cell repertoires in COVID-19. Sequenced by immunoSEQ multiplex PCR; TCRdb stores in-frame clones only, minus some. Of a few hundred thousand clones listed, more than 80% are singletons. Source material: peripheral blood. These receptors originate from a woman aged 30 to 39 with COVID-19, enrolled during active disease.

This chain joins TRBV28 and TRBJ1-5; maybe TRBD1 (5 bases). Between the trimmed V and J ends, which lost 4 bases and 4 bases, there was a span of 17 bases. This CDR3 comprises 16 residues. CDR1 is MDHEN and CDR2 is SYDVKM in the germline V gene. CDR3 sequence: CASSSRTSRLNQPQHF. CDR3 DNA: TGTGCCAGCAGTTCCCGGACATCGAGATTGAATCAGCCCCAGCATTTT.

The rearrangement links TRBV11-3 to TRBJ2-5; possible D gene TRBD2, 6 bases. Trimming cost V 2 bases and J 5 bases, with 9 bases left between them. Germline CDR1 SGHNT, CDR2 YENEEA. CDR3 length: 13 amino acids. The CDR3 reads CASSLTGVETQYF. In DNA, the CDR3 is TGTGCCAGCAGCTTAACGGGAGTGGAGACCCAGTACTTC. Full variable domain (rest looked up from reference TRBV11-3 and TRBJ2-5): EAGVVQSPRYKIIEKKQPVAFWCNPISGHNTLYWYLQNLGQGPELLIRYENEEAVDDSQLPKDRFSAERLKGVDSTLKIQPAELGDSAVYLCASSLTGVETQYFGPGTRLLVL.

The chain combines TRBV6-2 or TRBV6-3 with TRBJ2-2; the D gene is possibly TRBD2 (5 bases). V was trimmed by 4 bases and J by 0 bases, leaving 12 bases between them. The CDR3 has 16 residues. Germline loops: CDR1 MNHEY, CDR2 SVGEGT. CDR3 protein: CASSWNSDPNTGELFF. CDR3 coding DNA: TGTGCCAGCAGTTGGAATAGCGACCCGAACACCGGGGAGCTGTTTTTT.

The rearrangement joins TRBV18 to TRBJ2-1, with 11 bases lining up with TRBD2. This CDR3 region has 14 residues. CDR1 is KGHSH, CDR2 LQKENI, per germline. V shed 0 bases, J shed 11 bases, and the junction held 3 bases outside the gene matches. The CDR3 DNA reads TGTGCCAGCTCACCACCGGGACTAGCGGAGAAGCAGTTCTTC. Translating it yields CASSPPGLAEKQFF.

The rearrangement uses TRBV27 and TRBJ2-7; 13 bases agree with TRBD2. CDR1 and CDR2 (germline): MNHEY, SMNVEV (reference sequence). This CDR3 comprises 19 residues. V shed 5 bases and J 0 bases; nucleotides not matched to a gene: 13. The CDR3 sequence is CASSKIGTSGMRSSYEQYF. CDR3 DNA: TGTGCCAGCAGTAAAATCGGGACTAGCGGGATGCGGAGCTCCTACGAGCAGTACTTC.

This clone showed up just once. J is TRBJ1-2 and V is TRBV4-3; the D gene is possibly TRBD1 (5 bases). The length of the CDR3 is 14 residues. Germline V CDR1 and CDR2: LGHNA, YSLEER. The V end was cut by 0 bases, the J end by 3 bases, with 8 bases between. CDR3 residues: CASSQDKGHYGYTF. CDR3 coding DNA: TGCGCCAGCAGCCAAGATAAGGGGCACTATGGCTACACCTTC.

The chain joins TRBV10-2 to TRBJ1-2, with 8 bases identical to TRBD1. Germline-derived CDR1 and CDR2 are WSHSY and SAAADI. Trimming cost V 1 base and J 2 bases; bases outside gene matches: 6. CDR3 length: 16 residues. CDR3 nucleotides: TGCGCCAGCAGTGAGTGGACAGGGAGAGAAAACTATGGCTACACCTTC. Protein sequence: CASSEWTGRENYGYTF.

The V and J genes are TRBV5-4 and TRBJ2-1; weak D call: TRBD2 (6 bases). CDR3 length equals 14 residues. V was clipped by 0 bases and J by 5 bases, with 9 bases between them. CDR1 is SGHNT, CDR2 YYREEE, per germline (reference sequence). The CDR3: CASSLVTRDNEQFF. In DNA, the CDR3 is TGTGCCAGCAGCTTGGTGACTAGAGACAATGAGCAGTTCTTC.

As for this clone: This sample also contains other DNA sequences that code for the same CDR3. The rearrangement joins TRBV19 to TRBJ1-3; D gene ambiguous. Trimming left V 5 bases short and J 0 bases short, with 5 bases between. Germline CDR1 and CDR2: LNHDA and SQIVND (reference sequence). This CDR3 region has 13 residues. The CDR3: CASSGSSGNTIYF. CDR3 nucleotides: TGTGCCAGTAGTGGGAGCTCTGGAAACACCATATATTTT.